A single sample is the source of the 5 T cell receptor beta chains below, sequenced in a study of OX40 agonist ivuxolimab in advanced cancers. Here immunoSEQ multiplex PCR was the method, and the copy in TCRdb shows in-frame clones only, minus some. The profile shows about 17,000 clones, roughly 88% of them singletons. The sample in question was CD4+ or CD8+ T cells sorted from blood, obtained in a trial of the OX40 agonist ivuxolimab. Every receptor here comes from an adult with an advanced solid tumor such as melanoma, head and neck, liver or kidney cancer.

The V gene is TRBV9, the J gene TRBJ2-5; 14 bases line up with TRBD2. V lost 4 bases, J lost 7 bases, and 3 bases stayed unmatched. The CDR3 length is 14 residues. Germline CDR1 and CDR2: SGDLS and YYNGEE. This CDR3 is CASSPGLAGGTQYF. The CDR3 DNA sequence: TGTGCCAGCAGCCCTGGACTAGCGGGAGGGACCCAGTACTTC.

The J gene is TRBJ2-7, the V gene TRBV2; 7 bases fit TRBD1. The V segment lost 8 bases and the J segment 7 bases; nucleotides outside the gene matches: 14. The CDR3 sequence is 14 residues long. CDR1 and CDR2 from the germline V gene are SNHLY and FYNNEI. The CDR3 here is CASRQGNRAEEQYF. CDR3 in DNA: TGTGCCAGCCGACAGGGAAATCGAGCAGAAGAGCAGTACTTC.

V and J are TRBV12-2 and TRBJ2-3; TRBD2, the D gene given by the table, was not confirmed from the DNA. TRBV12-2 is a recognized pseudogene. This CDR3 contains 17 residues. The CDR3 is CASRLGGTAGLTDTQYF. The DNA for the CDR3 is TGTGCAAGTCGCCTAGGGGGAACTGCGGGACTCACAGATACGCAGTATTTT.

The chain employs TRBV4-3 and TRBJ2-1; no firm D call. Deletions cut 0 bases from V and 1 base from J, with 4 bases between. CDR1 and CDR2 (germline): LGHNA, YSLEER. The CDR3 has 14 residues. This CDR3 is CASSQDQSYNEQFF. CDR3 nucleotide sequence: TGCGCCAGCAGCCAAGACCAGTCCTACAATGAGCAGTTCTTC.

The CDR3 is CASSLVGILNTEAFF. The CDR3 DNA is TGCGCCAGCAGCTTGGTAGGGATCCTGAACACTGAAGCTTTCTTT. J is TRBJ1-1 and V is TRBV5-1; D is unclear. From germline, CDR1 is SGHRS and CDR2 YFSETQ. There are 15 residues in the CDR3. V was shortened by 0 bases and J by 0 bases, with 9 bases between the two germline ends.